The 13 T cell receptor beta chains reported below all come from one sample, sequenced in a study of T cells in Graves' hyperthyroidism and ophthalmopathy. Researchers amplified the TCR beta CDR3 regions from RNA transcripts. The TCR CDR3 was amplified in a first-round RT-PCR using the HTBI primer set. TCRdb fed the multiplex PCR reads into MiXCR, producing one record per CDR3 protein. The sample shows around 690,000 distinct CDR3 sequences, 20% to 25% of them seen only once. Sequences were obtained from blood. These receptors all come from a man aged 25 to 45 with Graves' ophthalmopathy.

The V gene is TRBV7-8, the J gene TRBJ2-1; TRBD2 matches at 8 bases. CDR3 length equals 13 residues. Per the germline V gene, CDR1 is SGHVS and CDR2 is FQNEAQ. V was pared by 1 base and J by 14 bases, with 7 bases of the junction left unmatched. The CDR3 coding sequence is TGTGCCAGCAGCTTAGAAGGTCTAGCGGGTGAGTTCTTC. This encodes CASSLEGLAGEFF.

This clonotype was detected ten times or more. The J gene is TRBJ2-7, the V gene TRBV11-2; TRBD2 might be the D (6 bases). The CDR3 runs 16 residues. V was pared by 0 bases and J by 0 bases, with 12 bases between. Germline loops: CDR1 SGHAT, CDR2 FQNNGV. The CDR3 DNA sequence: TGTGCCAGCAGCTTAGAAACGGGAGAAGTCTCCTACGAGCAGTACTTC. Translating it yields CASSLETGEVSYEQYF. Supplemented by reference TRBV11-2 and TRBJ2-7, the full variable domain reads EAGVAQSPRYKIIEKRQSVAFWCNPISGHATLYWYQQILGQGPKLLIQFQNNGVVDDSQLPKDRFSAERLKGVDSTLKIQPAKLEDSAVYLCASSLETGEVSYEQYFGPGTRLTVT.

This clonotype was counted a few times. The chain joins TRBV5-1 to TRBJ2-3, with a weak D call TRBD1 (5 bases). The CDR3 length is 15 residues. Germline V lookup: CDR1 SGHRS, CDR2 YFSETQ. Trimming shortened V by 1 base and J by 1 base, and 10 bases separated the two germline ends. CDR3 amino acids: CASSLNGQGTDTQYF. The CDR3 region has the DNA TGCGCCAGCAGCTTGAATGGACAAGGCACAGATACGCAGTATTTT.

A remark on this clonotype: A much larger clone differs from this one at a single base, so this may be a read error. The gene calls are TRBV2 and TRBJ2-7; tentatively, D is TRBD2 (6 bases). Germline-derived CDR1 and CDR2 are SNHLY and FYNNEI. The CDR3 contains 15 residues. The CDR3 DNA sequence: TGTGCCAGCAGGATGGGGAGCGGGCCTTTCTACGGGCAGTACTTC. Protein sequence: CASRMGSGPFYGQYF.

This clonotype came up many times. The chain couples TRBV12-3 or TRBV12-4 to TRBJ2-1; 11 bases align to TRBD2. The CDR3 covers 15 residues. The J segment lost 4 bases and the V segment lost 6 bases, leaving 5 bases of the junction unmatched. CDR3 sequence: CASRGTSGAYNEQFF. The CDR3, as DNA: TGTGCCAGCAGGGGGACTAGCGGAGCATACAATGAGCAGTTCTTC.

The DNA for the CDR3 is TGTGCCAGCAGGCAGAATTACGAGCAGTACTTC. Translating gives CASRQNYEQYF. The chain combines TRBV27 with TRBJ2-7; no clear D. V dropped 6 bases and J dropped 4 bases, with 7 bases sitting between them. This CDR3 has 11 amino acids. The germline V gene encodes CDR1 MNHEY and CDR2 SMNVEV (reference sequence).

This clonotype has more than one count but fewer than ten. The J gene is TRBJ2-5, the V gene TRBV15; D is undetermined. The CDR3 is made up of 15 amino acids. Trimming stripped 0 bases from V and 2 bases from J, with 10 bases between. The germline V gene encodes CDR1 LNHNV and CDR2 YYDKDF (reference sequence). The CDR3 region is CATSRDTVRQETQYF. The CDR3 DNA reads TGTGCCACCAGCAGAGATACGGTGCGGCAAGAGACCCAGTACTTC.

Only a few counts were recorded for this clonotype. The genes are TRBV12-3 or TRBV12-4 and TRBJ2-2; the D gene is possibly TRBD2 (5 bases). V was trimmed by 8 bases and J by 3 bases, leaving 13 bases between them. This CDR3 has 14 amino acids. DNA of the CDR3: TGTGCCAGCTCCCACGAAGCGGACACCGGGGAGCTGTTTTTT. This encodes CASSHEADTGELFF.

The chain links TRBV5-1 to TRBJ1-2; D is unclear. This CDR3 spans 12 amino acids. Trimming pared 3 bases from V and 8 bases from J, leaving 11 bases between. Germline V gene lookup returns CDR1 SGHRS and CDR2 YFSETQ. The CDR3 DNA follows: TGCGCCAGCAGCTCTTGGAACGAGGGCTACACCTTC. This translates into CASSSWNEGYTF.

This chain links TRBV7-3 with TRBJ2-2; D perhaps matches TRBD2 (5 bases). This CDR3 contains 17 residues. The V gene's germline CDR1 is SGHTA and CDR2 FQGTGA. Trimming shortened V by 1 base and J by 0 bases, and 12 bases separated the two germline ends. This chain's CDR3 is CASSLIEGSTNTGELFF. CDR3 nucleotides: TGTGCCAGCAGCTTAATTGAGGGCTCCACGAACACCGGGGAGCTGTTTTTT.

CDR3 nucleotide sequence: TGCGCCAGCAGCTCCGGGACAGGGGGCGCGACCCAGTACTTC. This encodes CASSSGTGGATQYF. The chain joins TRBV5-1 to TRBJ2-5; TRBD1 matches 12 bases. The CDR3 has 14 amino acids. V lost 3 bases to trimming and J lost 7 bases; unmatched junction nucleotides: 4. Germline V gene data show CDR1 as SGHRS and CDR2 as YFSETQ.

This sequence joins TRBV7-2 and TRBJ2-7; 8 bases line up with TRBD2. With 4 bases clipped from V and 5 bases from J, the junction kept 7 bases outside the gene matches. CDR3 length: 14 residues. The germline gives CDR1 SGHTA, CDR2 FQGNSA. CDR3 region: CASSSQRETHEQYF. The CDR3 nucleotides are TGTGCCAGCAGCTCCCAGCGGGAGACCCACGAGCAGTACTTC. Complete variable domain (other parts from reference TRBV7-2 and TRBJ2-7): GAGVSQSPSNKVTEKGKDVELRCDPISGHTALYWYRQSLGQGLEFLIYFQGNSAPDKSGLPSDRFSAERTGGSVSTLTIQRTQQEDSAVYLCASSSQRETHEQYFGPGTRLTVT.

This clonotype has at least ten counts. The chain employs TRBV7-2 and TRBJ2-7; 14 positions match TRBD2. The V and J ends lost 5 bases and 5 bases, in that order; junction bases with no gene match: 5. The CDR3 is 15 amino acids. Germline CDR1 is SGHTA and CDR2 is FQGNSA. For the CDR3, the DNA is TGTGCCAGCAGCATGACTAGCGGGAGGGCAGACGAGCAGTACTTC. Amino acids: CASSMTSGRADEQYF. Supplemented by reference TRBV7-2 and TRBJ2-7, the full variable domain reads GAGVSQSPSNKVTEKGKDVELRCDPISGHTALYWYRQSLGQGLEFLIYFQGNSAPDKSGLPSDRFSAERTGGSVSTLTIQRTQQEDSAVYLCASSMTSGRADEQYFGPGTRLTVT.